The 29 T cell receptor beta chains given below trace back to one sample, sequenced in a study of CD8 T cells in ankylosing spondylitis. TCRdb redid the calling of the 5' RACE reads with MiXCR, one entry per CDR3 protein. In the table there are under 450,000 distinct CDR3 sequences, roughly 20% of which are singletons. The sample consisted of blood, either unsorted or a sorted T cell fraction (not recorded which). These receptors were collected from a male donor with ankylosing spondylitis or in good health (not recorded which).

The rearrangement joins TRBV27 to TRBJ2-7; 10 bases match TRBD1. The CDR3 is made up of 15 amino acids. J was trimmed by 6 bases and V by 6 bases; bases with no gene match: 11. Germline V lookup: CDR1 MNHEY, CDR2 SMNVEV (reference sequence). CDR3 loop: CASSLGRQGALEQYF. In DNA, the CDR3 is TGTGCCAGCAGCTTGGGGAGACAGGGGGCCCTCGAGCAGTACTTC.

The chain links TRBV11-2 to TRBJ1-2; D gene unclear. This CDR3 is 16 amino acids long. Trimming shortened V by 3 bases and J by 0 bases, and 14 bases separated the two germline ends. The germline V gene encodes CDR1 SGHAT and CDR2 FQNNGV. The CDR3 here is CASSFGGRAANYGYTF. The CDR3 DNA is TGTGCCAGCAGCTTCGGAGGGAGGGCTGCTAACTATGGCTACACCTTC.

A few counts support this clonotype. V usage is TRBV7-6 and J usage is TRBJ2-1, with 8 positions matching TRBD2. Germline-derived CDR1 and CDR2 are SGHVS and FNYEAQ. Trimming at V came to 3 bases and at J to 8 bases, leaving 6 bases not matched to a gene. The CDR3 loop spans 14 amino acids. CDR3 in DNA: TGTGCCAGCAGCTTGGCGGGGGGAATTGATGAGCAGTTCTTC. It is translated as CASSLAGGIDEQFF.

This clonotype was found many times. In DNA, the CDR3 is TGTGCCAGCAGGCAGACAGATACGCAGTATTTT. Its translation is CASRQTDTQYF. The chain employs TRBV7-8 and TRBJ2-3; no reliable D call. With 6 bases removed from V and 3 bases from J, the gap between germline ends came to 4 bases. The CDR3 consists of 11 residues. Germline V gives CDR1 SGHVS, CDR2 FQNEAQ.

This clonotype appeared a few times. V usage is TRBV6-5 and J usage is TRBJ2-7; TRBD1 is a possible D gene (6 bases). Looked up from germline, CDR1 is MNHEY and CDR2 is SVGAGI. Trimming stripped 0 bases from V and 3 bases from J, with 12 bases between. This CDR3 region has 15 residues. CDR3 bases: TGTGCCAGCAGTTACTCCGGGAAGGGGGACTACGAGCAGTACTTC. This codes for CASSYSGKGDYEQYF.

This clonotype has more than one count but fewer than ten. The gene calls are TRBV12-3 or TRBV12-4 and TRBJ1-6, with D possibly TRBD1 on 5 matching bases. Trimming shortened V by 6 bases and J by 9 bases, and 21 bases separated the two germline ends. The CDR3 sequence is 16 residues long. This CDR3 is CASSWTSPGRGSPLHF. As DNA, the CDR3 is TGTGCCAGCAGCTGGACCTCGCCTGGGAGGGGTTCACCCCTCCACTTT.

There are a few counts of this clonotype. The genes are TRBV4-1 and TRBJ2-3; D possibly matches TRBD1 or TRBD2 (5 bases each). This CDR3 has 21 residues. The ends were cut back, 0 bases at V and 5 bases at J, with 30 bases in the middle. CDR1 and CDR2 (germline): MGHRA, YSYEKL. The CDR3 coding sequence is TGCGCCAGCAGCCAAGAGGCTTCAGGGCTAAGGCTGGTCGGGGTTCAAGATACGCAGTATTTT. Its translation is CASSQEASGLRLVGVQDTQYF.

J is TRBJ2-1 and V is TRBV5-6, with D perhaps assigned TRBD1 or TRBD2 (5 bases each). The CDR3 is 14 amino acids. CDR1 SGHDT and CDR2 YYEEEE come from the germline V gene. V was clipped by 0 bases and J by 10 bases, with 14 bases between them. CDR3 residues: CASSLAVAEGEQFF. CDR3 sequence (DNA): TGTGCCAGCAGCTTGGCGGTCGCCGAGGGGGAGCAGTTCTTC.

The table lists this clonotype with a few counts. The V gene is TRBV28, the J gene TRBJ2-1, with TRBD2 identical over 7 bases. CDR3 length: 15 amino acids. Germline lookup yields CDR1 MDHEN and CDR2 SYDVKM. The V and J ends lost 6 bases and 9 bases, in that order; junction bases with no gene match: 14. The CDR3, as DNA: TGTGCCAGCAGCCCCCGGGGGGTTGGGGGGATTGAGCAGTTCTTC. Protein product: CASSPRGVGGIEQFF.

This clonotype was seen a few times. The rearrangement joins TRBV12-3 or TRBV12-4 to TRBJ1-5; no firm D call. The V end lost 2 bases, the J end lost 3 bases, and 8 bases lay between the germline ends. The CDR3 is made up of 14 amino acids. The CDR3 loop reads CASSLRISNQPQHF. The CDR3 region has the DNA TGTGCCAGCAGTTTAAGGATTTCCAATCAGCCCCAGCATTTT.

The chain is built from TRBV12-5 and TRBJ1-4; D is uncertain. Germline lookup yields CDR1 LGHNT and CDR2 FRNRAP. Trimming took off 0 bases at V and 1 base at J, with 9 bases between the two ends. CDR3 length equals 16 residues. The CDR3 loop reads CASGLVPAVTNEKLFF. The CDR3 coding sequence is TGTGCTAGTGGTTTGGTACCGGCCGTAACTAATGAAAAACTGTTTTTT.

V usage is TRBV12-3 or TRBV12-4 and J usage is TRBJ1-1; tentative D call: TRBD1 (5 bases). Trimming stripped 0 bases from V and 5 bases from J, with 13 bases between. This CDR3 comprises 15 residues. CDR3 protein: CASSLALGERTEAFF. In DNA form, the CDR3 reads TGTGCCAGCAGTTTAGCGCTGGGGGAAAGGACTGAAGCTTTCTTT.

The CDR3 DNA reads TGTGCCACCACCTCGGACAGGGTCTCCTACAATGAGCAGTTCTTC. Translating gives CATTSDRVSYNEQFF. The chain carries TRBV12-3 or TRBV12-4 and TRBJ2-1; TRBD1 agrees at 8 bases. J lost 0 bases, V lost 10 bases, and 8 bases had no gene match. The length of the CDR3 is 15 residues.

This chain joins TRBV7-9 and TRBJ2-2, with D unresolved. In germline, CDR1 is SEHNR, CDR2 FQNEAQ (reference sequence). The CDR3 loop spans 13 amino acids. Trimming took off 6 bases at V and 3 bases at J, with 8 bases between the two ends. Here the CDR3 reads CASSSIYTGELFF. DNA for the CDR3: TGTGCCAGCAGTTCTATATACACCGGGGAGCTGTTTTTT.

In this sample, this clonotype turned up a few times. The CDR3 bases are TGCAGTGCTAGAGTAACAGAGAGCTCCTACAATGAGCAGTTCTTC. The encoded protein is CSARVTESSYNEQFF. This chain joins TRBV20-1 and TRBJ2-1, with D unclear. This CDR3 comprises 15 residues. Trimming pared 1 base from V and 0 bases from J, leaving 10 bases between. Germline CDR1 and CDR2: DFQATT and SNEGSKA (reference sequence).

The CDR3 loop is CASSQDRQRGGVDTQYF. The CDR3 DNA reads TGTGCCAGCAGCCAAGATCGACAGCGGGGGGGTGTAGATACGCAGTATTTT. The chain employs TRBV3-1 and TRBJ2-3; TRBD2 matches 10 bases. V lost 0 bases, J lost 5 bases, and 8 bases stayed unmatched. This CDR3 contains 17 residues. From germline, CDR1 is LGHDT and CDR2 YNNKEL (reference sequence).

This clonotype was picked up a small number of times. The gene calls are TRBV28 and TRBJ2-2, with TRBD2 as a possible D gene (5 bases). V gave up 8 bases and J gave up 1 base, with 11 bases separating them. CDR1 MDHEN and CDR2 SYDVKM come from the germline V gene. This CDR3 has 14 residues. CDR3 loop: CASEREGNTGELFF. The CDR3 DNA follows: TGTGCCAGCGAGCGAGAGGGGAACACCGGGGAGCTGTTTTTT.

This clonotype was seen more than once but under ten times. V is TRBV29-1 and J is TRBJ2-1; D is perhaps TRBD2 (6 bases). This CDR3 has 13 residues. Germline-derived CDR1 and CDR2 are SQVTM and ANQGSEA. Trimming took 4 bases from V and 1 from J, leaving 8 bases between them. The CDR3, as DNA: TGCAGCGTTGGTGCGGGGTCCTACAATGAGCAGTTCTTC. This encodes CSVGAGSYNEQFF.

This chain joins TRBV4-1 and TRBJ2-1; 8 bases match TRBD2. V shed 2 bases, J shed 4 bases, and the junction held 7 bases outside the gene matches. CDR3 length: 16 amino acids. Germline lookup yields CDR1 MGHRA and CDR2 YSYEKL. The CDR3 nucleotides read TGCGCCAGCAGCCAAACCCCGGGAGGGGTATACAATGAGCAGTTCTTC. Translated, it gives CASSQTPGGVYNEQFF.

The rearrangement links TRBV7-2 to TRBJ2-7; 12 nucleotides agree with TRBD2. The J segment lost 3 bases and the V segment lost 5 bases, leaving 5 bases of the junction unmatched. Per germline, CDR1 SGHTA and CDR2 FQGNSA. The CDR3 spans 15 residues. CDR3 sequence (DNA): TGTGCCAGCAGCCTCCTAGCGGGGGGGAACTACGAGCAGTACTTC. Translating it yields CASSLLAGGNYEQYF.

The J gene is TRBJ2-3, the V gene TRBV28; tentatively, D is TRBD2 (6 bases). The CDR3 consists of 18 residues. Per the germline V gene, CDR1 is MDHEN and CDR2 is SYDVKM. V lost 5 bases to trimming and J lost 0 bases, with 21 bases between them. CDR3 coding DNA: TGTGCCAGCAGTCCCCGGGACTCAGCCTCGGGAAGCACAGATACGCAGTATTTT. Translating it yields CASSPRDSASGSTDTQYF.

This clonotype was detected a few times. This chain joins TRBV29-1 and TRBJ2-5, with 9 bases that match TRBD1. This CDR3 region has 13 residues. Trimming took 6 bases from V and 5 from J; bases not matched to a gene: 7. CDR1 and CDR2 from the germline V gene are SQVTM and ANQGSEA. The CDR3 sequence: CSVETGGEETQYF. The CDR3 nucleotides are TGCAGCGTCGAAACAGGGGGCGAGGAGACCCAGTACTTC.

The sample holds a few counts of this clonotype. The CDR3 here is CASSYSGQGDYEQYF. DNA of the CDR3: TGTGCCAGCAGTTACTCGGGACAGGGTGATTACGAGCAGTACTTC. This sequence joins TRBV27 and TRBJ2-7, with 9 bases identical to TRBD1. V gave up 4 bases and J gave up 4 bases; unmatched junction bases: 8. The CDR3 spans 15 residues. The germline gives CDR1 MNHEY, CDR2 SMNVEV (reference sequence).

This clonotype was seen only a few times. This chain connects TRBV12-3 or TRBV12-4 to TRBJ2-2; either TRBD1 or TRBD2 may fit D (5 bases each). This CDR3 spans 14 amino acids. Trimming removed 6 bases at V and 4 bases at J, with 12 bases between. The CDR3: CASRPLGGTGELFF. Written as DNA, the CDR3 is TGTGCCAGCAGGCCGCTTGGGGGCACCGGGGAGCTGTTTTTT.

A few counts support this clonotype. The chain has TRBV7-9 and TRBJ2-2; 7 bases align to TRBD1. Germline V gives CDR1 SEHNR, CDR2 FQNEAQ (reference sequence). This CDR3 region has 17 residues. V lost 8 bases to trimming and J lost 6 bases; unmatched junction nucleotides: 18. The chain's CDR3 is CASSVGGSTYNSGELFF. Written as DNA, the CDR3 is TGTGCCAGCTCCGTAGGGGGCTCGACTTATAATTCCGGGGAGCTGTTTTTT. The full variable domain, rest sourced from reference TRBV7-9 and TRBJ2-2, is DTGVSQNPRHKITKRGQNVTFRCDPISEHNRLYWYRQTLGQGPEFLTYFQNEAQLEKSRLLSDRFSAERPKGSFSTLEIQRTEQGDSAMYLCASSVGGSTYNSGELFFGEGSRLTVL.

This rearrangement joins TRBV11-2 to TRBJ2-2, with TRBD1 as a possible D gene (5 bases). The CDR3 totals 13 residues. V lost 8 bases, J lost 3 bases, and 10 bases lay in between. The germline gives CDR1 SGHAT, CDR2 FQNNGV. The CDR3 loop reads CASGKGYTGELFF. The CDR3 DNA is TGTGCCAGCGGGAAGGGGTACACCGGGGAGCTGTTTTTT.

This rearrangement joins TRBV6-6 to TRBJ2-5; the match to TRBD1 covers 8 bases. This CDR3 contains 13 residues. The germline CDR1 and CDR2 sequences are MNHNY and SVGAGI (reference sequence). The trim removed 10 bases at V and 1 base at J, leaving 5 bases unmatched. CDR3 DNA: TGTGCCACCGAGGACAGGGTCCAAGAGACCCAGTACTTC. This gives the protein CATEDRVQETQYF.

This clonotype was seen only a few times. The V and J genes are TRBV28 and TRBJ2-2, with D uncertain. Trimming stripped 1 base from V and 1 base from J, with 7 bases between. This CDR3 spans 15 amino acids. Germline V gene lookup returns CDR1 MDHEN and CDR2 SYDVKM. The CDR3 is CASSLSPENTGELFF. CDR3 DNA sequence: TGTGCCAGCAGTTTATCCCCAGAGAACACCGGGGAGCTGTTTTTT.

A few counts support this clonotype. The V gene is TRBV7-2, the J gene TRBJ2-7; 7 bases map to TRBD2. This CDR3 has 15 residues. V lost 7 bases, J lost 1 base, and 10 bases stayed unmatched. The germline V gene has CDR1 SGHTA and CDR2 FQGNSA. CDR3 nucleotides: TGTGCCAGCAACCGACCCCAGGGACTATCCTACGAGCAGTACTTC. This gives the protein CASNRPQGLSYEQYF.